Following are 20 T cell receptor beta chains from one sample sequenced in a study of T-cell memory formation after mild COVID-19. TCRdb reprocessed the 5' RACE reads via MiXCR and lists one record per CDR3 protein. Of about 49,000 distinct CDR3 sequences in the sample, about 7.3% are singletons; the top ten hold roughly 1.4%. The material sequenced was PBMCs or a T cell subset sorted from them (not recorded which). The receptor set was obtained from a man between 18 and 35 years old who had mild COVID-19 (a few samples of this study predate the infection). Cell type and time point are not known.

The chain links TRBV9 to TRBJ2-6, with a possible D match to TRBD1 (5 bases). The CDR3 totals 15 residues. In germline, CDR1 is SGDLS, CDR2 YYNGEE. Trimming stripped 2 bases from V and 0 bases from J, with 6 bases between. CDR3 loop: CASSVDSSGANVLTF. CDR3 DNA: TGTGCCAGCAGCGTCGACAGCTCTGGGGCCAACGTCCTGACTTTC.

J is TRBJ2-3 and V is TRBV5-1, with 8 nucleotides matching TRBD2. This CDR3 has 16 amino acids. Per the germline V gene, CDR1 is SGHRS and CDR2 is YFSETQ. The J segment lost 0 bases and the V segment lost 2 bases, leaving 5 bases of the junction unmatched. CDR3: CASSFREGGSTDTQYF. The CDR3 DNA reads as TGCGCCAGCAGCTTTCGGGAGGGGGGAAGCACAGATACGCAGTATTTT.

This clonotype was observed a few times. The chain is built from TRBV6-2 or TRBV6-3 and TRBJ2-5; TRBD2 might be the D (5 bases). CDR1 MNHEY and CDR2 SVGEGT come from the germline V gene. This CDR3 is 17 amino acids long. Trimming took off 0 bases at V and 4 bases at J, with 18 bases between the two ends. CDR3 bases: TGTGCCAGCAGTTACTCGGCAGGACTTGTAGGAGGAGAGACCCAGTACTTC. Its protein is CASSYSAGLVGGETQYF.

This clonotype was recorded at least ten times. For the CDR3, the DNA is TGTGCCAGCAGCTTGAACAGGGAGGGTGAGCAGTTCTTC. This gives the protein CASSLNREGEQFF. The chain has TRBV11-3 and TRBJ2-1; D may be TRBD2 (7 bases). The CDR3 has 13 residues. Germline V gene data show CDR1 as SGHNT and CDR2 as YENEEA. The germline V and J ends were trimmed by 3 bases and 9 bases, with 12 bases remaining between them.

The chain has TRBV7-2 and TRBJ1-2; the match to TRBD1 covers 8 bases. The CDR3 sequence is 13 residues long. J was trimmed by 5 bases and V by 3 bases; bases with no gene match: 2. Germline lookup yields CDR1 SGHTA and CDR2 FQGNSA. This CDR3 is CASSFGQGYGYTF. CDR3 DNA: TGTGCCAGCAGCTTCGGACAGGGTTATGGCTACACCTTC.

At least ten counts were recorded for this clonotype. The chain carries TRBV7-3 and TRBJ2-2; D remains unclear. This CDR3 contains 19 residues. Germline V gene sequence: CDR1 SGHTA, CDR2 FQGTGA. V was pared by 2 bases and J by 0 bases, with 19 bases between. As DNA, the CDR3 is TGTGCCAGCAGCTTATTCCCAGTAACCTTAACTGCGAACACCGGGGAGCTGTTTTTT. Translation gives CASSLFPVTLTANTGELFF.

The CDR3 protein is CASSRTGGPSDTQYF. The CDR3 DNA sequence: TGCGCCAGCAGCCGTACGGGGGGGCCGTCGGATACGCAGTATTTT. The J gene is TRBJ2-3, the V gene TRBV5-1, with 8 bases fitting TRBD2. J lost 6 bases, V lost 4 bases, and 10 bases had no gene match. CDR1 SGHRS and CDR2 YFSETQ come from the germline V gene. The CDR3 has 15 amino acids.

In its sample, this clonotype was seen a few times. The chain couples TRBV20-1 to TRBJ2-3, with 7 bases aligning to TRBD1. From germline, CDR1 is DFQATT and CDR2 SNEGSKA (reference sequence). This CDR3 comprises 13 residues. Trimming removed 2 bases from V and 5 bases from J; junction bases left unmatched: 4. As DNA, the CDR3 is TGCAGTGCTAGATTGGCAGGGGGAGATACGCAGTATTTT. This translates into CSARLAGGDTQYF.

V gene TRBV7-2 combines with J gene TRBJ2-1; no firm D call. Germline values: CDR1 SGHTA, CDR2 FQGNSA. V was pared by 5 bases and J by 8 bases, with 10 bases between. The CDR3 consists of 12 residues. CDR3 nucleotide sequence: TGTGCCAGCAGCCGCATTACGGATGAGCAGTTCTTC. Translated: CASSRITDEQFF.

This clonotype was seen a few times. The gene calls are TRBV18 and TRBJ2-1; D is uncertain. Germline V CDR1 and CDR2: KGHSH, LQKENI. The CDR3 covers 13 residues. The ends were cut back, 6 bases at V and 9 bases at J, with 15 bases in the middle. The CDR3 DNA reads TGTGCCAGCTCGCCAGACCTAGAGAGTGAGCAGTTCTTC. Translating gives CASSPDLESEQFF. Filled out from reference TRBV18 and TRBJ2-1, the complete variable domain reads NAGVMQNPRHLVRRRGQEARLRCSPMKGHSHVYWYRQLPEEGLKFMVYLQKENIIDESGMPKERFSAEFPKEGPSILRIQQVVRGDSAAYFCASSPDLESEQFFGPGTRLTVL.

The chain employs TRBV15 and TRBJ1-2, with no clear D. Trimming stripped 1 base from V and 2 bases from J, with 5 bases between. Per the germline V gene, CDR1 is LNHNV and CDR2 is YYDKDF (reference sequence). The CDR3 loop spans 13 amino acids. The CDR3 reads CATSRGENYGYTF. As DNA, the CDR3 is TGTGCCACCAGCAGAGGGGAAAACTATGGCTACACCTTC.

This clonotype was seen a handful of times. The chain combines TRBV28 with TRBJ2-5, with D possibly matching TRBD2 (6 bases). The CDR3 spans 13 residues. Germline V gene lookup returns CDR1 MDHEN and CDR2 SYDVKM. V lost 8 bases and J 7 bases, leaving 17 bases between the germline ends. Written as DNA, the CDR3 is TGTGCCAGCGGCGCGGGCGGGGTGGGGACCCAGTACTTC. Translating it yields CASGAGGVGTQYF.

This clonotype was counted between two and nine times. The chain joins TRBV7-9 to TRBJ2-3, with 7 bases lining up with TRBD1. V shed 5 bases and J 4 bases; nucleotides not matched to a gene: 9. The germline V gene has CDR1 SEHNR and CDR2 FQNEAQ (reference sequence). The CDR3 contains 15 residues. CDR3 DNA sequence: TGTGCCAGCAGCGATATAACAGGGGTCCCAGATACGCAGTATTTT. Its translation is CASSDITGVPDTQYF.

The CDR3 DNA reads as TGTGCCAGCAGCCCCCCGCGGGCTTACACAGATACGCAGTATTTT. It is translated as CASSPPRAYTDTQYF. The chain combines TRBV7-2 with TRBJ2-3; the D gene is possibly TRBD2 (5 bases). Trimming stripped 5 bases from V and 2 bases from J, with 14 bases between. The CDR3 length is 15 residues. In germline, CDR1 is SGHTA, CDR2 FQGNSA.

The sample holds many counts of this clonotype. J is TRBJ2-3 and V is TRBV9; D not resolved. The CDR3 totals 15 residues. Per the germline V gene, CDR1 is SGDLS and CDR2 is YYNGEE. Trimming took 0 bases from V and 2 from J, leaving 10 bases between them. CDR3 protein: CASSVDSSHTDTQYF. CDR3 coding DNA: TGTGCCAGCAGCGTAGACTCCTCCCACACAGATACGCAGTATTTT.

The V call is TRBV27, the J call TRBJ2-1; 13 bases are a match to TRBD2. J lost 10 bases, V lost 4 bases, and 7 bases had no gene match. Per germline, CDR1 MNHEY and CDR2 SMNVEV (reference sequence). CDR3 length equals 15 residues. CDR3: CASSSQPGLAGEQFF. For the CDR3, the DNA is TGTGCCAGCAGTTCCCAACCGGGACTAGCGGGGGAGCAGTTCTTC.

This clonotype has a handful of counts. The chain combines TRBV6-5 with TRBJ1-3; TRBD1 is a possible D gene (5 bases). The V gene lost 0 bases and the J gene lost 1 base, with 7 bases spanning the gap. This CDR3 contains 15 residues. The germline V gene encodes CDR1 MNHEY and CDR2 SVGAGI. The CDR3 sequence: CASSYSRVSGNTIYF. CDR3 nucleotides: TGTGCCAGCAGTTACTCCAGGGTGTCTGGAAACACCATATATTTT.

The gene calls are TRBV20-1 and TRBJ1-1; the D gene is possibly TRBD1 (5 bases). CDR3 length: 14 amino acids. V lost 6 bases and J 1 base, leaving 15 bases between the germline ends. Germline values: CDR1 DFQATT, CDR2 SNEGSKA (reference sequence). CDR3 protein: CSATPGQSNTEAFF. CDR3 nucleotides: TGCAGTGCCACGCCGGGGCAGTCGAACACTGAAGCTTTCTTT.

A few counts support this clonotype. This chain links TRBV20-1 with TRBJ2-3; TRBD1 agrees at 11 bases. Germline CDR1 and CDR2: DFQATT and SNEGSKA (reference sequence). V gave up 6 bases and J gave up 3 bases; unmatched junction bases: 5. The CDR3 spans 14 residues. Written as DNA, the CDR3 is TGCAGTGCCAGGACAGGGGGCAATACAGATACGCAGTATTTT. Protein product: CSARTGGNTDTQYF.

This clonotype was counted between two and nine times. V and J are TRBV7-3 and TRBJ2-1, with 7 bases that match TRBD1. Germline V gives CDR1 SGHTA, CDR2 FQGTGA. The trim removed 5 bases at V and 3 bases at J, leaving 7 bases unmatched. The CDR3 has 15 amino acids. This CDR3 reads CASSPQGTDYNEQFF. CDR3 nucleotides: TGTGCCAGCAGCCCACAGGGGACGGACTACAATGAGCAGTTCTTC.